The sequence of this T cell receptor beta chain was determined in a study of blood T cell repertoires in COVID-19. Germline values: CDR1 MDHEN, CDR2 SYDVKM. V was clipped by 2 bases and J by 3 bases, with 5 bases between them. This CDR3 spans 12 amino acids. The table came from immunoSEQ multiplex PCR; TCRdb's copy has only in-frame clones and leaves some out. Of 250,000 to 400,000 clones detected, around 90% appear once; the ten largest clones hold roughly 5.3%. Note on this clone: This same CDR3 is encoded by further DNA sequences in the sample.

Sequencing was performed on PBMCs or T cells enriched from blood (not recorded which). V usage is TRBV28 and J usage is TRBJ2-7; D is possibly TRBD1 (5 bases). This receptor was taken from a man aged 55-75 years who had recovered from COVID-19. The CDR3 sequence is CASSLTGYEQYF. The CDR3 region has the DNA TGTGCCAGCAGTTTAACAGGCTACGAGCAGTACTTC. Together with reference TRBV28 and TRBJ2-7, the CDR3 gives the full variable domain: DVKVTQSSRYLVKRTGEKVFLECVQDMDHENMFWYRQDPGLGLRLIYFSYDVKMKEKGDIPEGYSVSREKKERFSLILESASTNQTSMYLCASSLTGYEQYFGPGTRLTVT.